A selection of T cell receptor beta chains follows, all from one sample in a study of blood T cell repertoires in COVID-19. Clones were sequenced by immunoSEQ multiplex PCR, and TCRdb holds only the in-frame ones, with some missing. The sample has about 190,000 clones, approximately 88% seen once. Sequenced input: peripheral blood. The source is a man aged 35 to 55 with acute or convalescent COVID-19. The CDR3 runs from the conserved cysteine through the conserved F or W. The order of the fields is V gene, clone size, J gene, D gene, CDR3 protein, CDR3 DNA. D genes are given only for firm matches. Not all rows give a size; the values are once, few, many and, for expanded clones, a class.

v_call: TRBV5-1
clone_size: -
j_call: TRBJ2-5
d_call: TRBD1
cdr3_aa: CASSTGTGRVETQYF
cdr3_nt: TGCGCCAGCAGCACTGGGACAGGGAGGGTGGAGACCCAGTACTTC

v_call: TRBV30
clone_size: -
j_call: TRBJ2-3
d_call: TRBD1
cdr3_aa: CAWSVKRDRVNLYF
cdr3_nt: TGTGCCTGGAGTGTAAAGAGGGACAGGGTGAACCTGTATTTT

v_call: TRBV6-5
clone_size: -
j_call: TRBJ2-7
d_call: TRBD2
cdr3_aa: CASSYSSGGFYEQYF
cdr3_nt: TGTGCCAGCAGTTACTCTAGCGGGGGTTTCTACGAGCAGTACTTC

v_call: TRBV12-2
clone_size: once
j_call: TRBJ2-3
d_call: -
cdr3_aa: CASRLPGEGPDTQYF
cdr3_nt: TGTGCAAGTCGCTTACCGGGAGAGGGGCCCGATACGCAGTATTTT

v_call: TRBV5-4
clone_size: -
j_call: TRBJ1-4
d_call: TRBD1
cdr3_aa: CASSQIPGQGVERAGKLFF
cdr3_nt: TGTGCCAGCAGCCAAATTCCGGGACAGGGGGTTGAAAGGGCAGGAAAACTGTTTTTT

v_call: TRBV4-3
clone_size: -
j_call: TRBJ1-3
d_call: TRBD1
cdr3_aa: CASSPGTGTGNTIYF
cdr3_nt: TGCGCCAGCAGCCCCGGGACAGGGACCGGAAACACCATATATTTT

v_call: TRBV5-4
clone_size: -
j_call: TRBJ2-7
d_call: TRBD2
cdr3_aa: CASSLVAGGSYEQYF
cdr3_nt: TGTGCCAGCAGCTTGGTAGCGGGGGGCTCCTACGAGCAGTACTTC

v_call: TRBV3-1/TRBV3-2
clone_size: -
j_call: TRBJ1-2
d_call: TRBD1
cdr3_aa: CASSQGARQGYGYTF
cdr3_nt: TGTGCCAGCAGCCAGGGAGCGAGACAGGGTTATGGCTACACCTTC

v_call: TRBV6-5
clone_size: once
j_call: TRBJ2-2
d_call: TRBD2
cdr3_aa: CASSGGGYTGELFF
cdr3_nt: TGTGCCAGCAGCGGCGGGGGATACACCGGGGAGCTGTTTTTT

v_call: TRBV9
clone_size: -
j_call: TRBJ2-7
d_call: -
cdr3_aa: CASSAGTFSYEQYF
cdr3_nt: TGTGCCAGCAGCGCCGGGACTTTCTCCTACGAGCAGTACTTC

v_call: TRBV7-2
clone_size: -
j_call: TRBJ1-2
d_call: TRBD1
cdr3_aa: CASSPGQLTLFVGYTF
cdr3_nt: TGTGCCAGCAGCCCGGGACAGTTAACCCTGTTCGTTGGCTACACCTTC

v_call: TRBV3-1/TRBV3-2
clone_size: few
j_call: TRBJ1-2
d_call: -
cdr3_aa: CASSQALSINGYTF
cdr3_nt: TGTGCCAGCAGCCAAGCTCTGAGCATAAATGGCTACACCTTC

v_call: TRBV5-1
clone_size: -
j_call: TRBJ1-1
d_call: TRBD1
cdr3_aa: CASRWQGGQSTEAFF
cdr3_nt: TGCGCCAGCAGATGGCAGGGGGGACAGAGCACTGAAGCTTTCTTT

v_call: TRBV7-3
clone_size: -
j_call: TRBJ2-5
d_call: TRBD2
cdr3_aa: CASSLRSGGALETQYF
cdr3_nt: TGTGCCAGCAGCTTACGTAGCGGGGGGGCCCTGGAGACCCAGTACTTC

v_call: TRBV11-3
clone_size: once
j_call: TRBJ2-1
d_call: TRBD2
cdr3_aa: CASSLSPGNSGGNEQFF
cdr3_nt: TGTGCCAGCAGCTTATCGCCAGGAAACTCGGGGGGCAATGAGCAGTTCTTC

v_call: TRBV5-1
clone_size: -
j_call: TRBJ2-2
d_call: TRBD1
cdr3_aa: CASSLEVDRGSGELFF
cdr3_nt: TGCGCCAGCAGCTTAGAAGTCGACAGGGGGTCCGGGGAGCTGTTTTTT

v_call: TRBV25-1
clone_size: -
j_call: TRBJ1-2
d_call: -
cdr3_aa: CASSSSSYRAVNGYTF
cdr3_nt: TGTGCCAGCAGTTCTTCATCGTACAGAGCAGTGAATGGCTACACCTTC

v_call: TRBV29-1
clone_size: -
j_call: TRBJ2-7
d_call: TRBD2
cdr3_aa: CSVLRLAGGYEQYF
cdr3_nt: TGCAGCGTTCTTAGACTAGCGGGGGGATACGAGCAGTACTTC

v_call: TRBV6-6
clone_size: few
j_call: TRBJ1-2
d_call: -
cdr3_aa: CASSYPGEGGGYTF
cdr3_nt: TGTGCCAGCAGTTATCCGGGCGAGGGTGGTGGCTACACCTTC

v_call: TRBV5-1
clone_size: -
j_call: TRBJ2-5
d_call: -
cdr3_aa: CASSSGQHQETQYF
cdr3_nt: TGCGCCAGCAGCTCAGGACAGCACCAAGAGACCCAGTACTTC

v_call: TRBV11-2
clone_size: -
j_call: TRBJ1-3
d_call: -
cdr3_aa: CASSTGNTIYF
cdr3_nt: TGTGCCAGCAGTACTGGAAACACCATATATTTT

v_call: TRBV28
clone_size: -
j_call: TRBJ2-5
d_call: -
cdr3_aa: CASSTRELSETQYF
cdr3_nt: TGTGCCAGCAGTACGAGGGAGCTCTCAGAGACCCAGTACTTC

v_call: TRBV30
clone_size: once
j_call: TRBJ2-1
d_call: TRBD1
cdr3_aa: CAGSGTGAYNEQFF
cdr3_nt: TGTGCCGGGTCAGGGACAGGGGCGTACAATGAGCAGTTCTTC

v_call: TRBV10-3
clone_size: -
j_call: TRBJ2-7
d_call: TRBD1
cdr3_aa: CAISGSWDRESYEQYF
cdr3_nt: TGTGCCATCAGTGGTTCGTGGGACAGGGAATCCTACGAGCAGTACTTC

v_call: TRBV6-6
clone_size: -
j_call: TRBJ1-1
d_call: -
cdr3_aa: CASSYSLRGTEAFF
cdr3_nt: TGTGCCAGCAGTTACTCCCTCCGGGGAACTGAAGCTTTCTTT

v_call: TRBV5-4
clone_size: -
j_call: TRBJ2-3
d_call: TRBD2
cdr3_aa: CASSTPTSGSGDTQYF
cdr3_nt: TGTGCCAGCAGCACCCCGACTAGCGGTAGCGGAGATACGCAGTATTTT

v_call: TRBV20-1
clone_size: -
j_call: TRBJ1-5
d_call: -
cdr3_aa: CSASVNSNQPQHF
cdr3_nt: TGCAGTGCTAGTGTCAATAGCAATCAGCCCCAGCATTTT

v_call: TRBV7-2
clone_size: -
j_call: TRBJ1-6
d_call: TRBD1
cdr3_aa: CASSQGAGPILYPLHF
cdr3_nt: TGTGCCAGCAGCCAGGGGGCAGGGCCGATTCTATATCCCCTCCACTTT

v_call: TRBV27
clone_size: -
j_call: TRBJ1-4
d_call: -
cdr3_aa: CASSLGGATNEKLFF
cdr3_nt: TGTGCCAGCAGTTTGGGGGGTGCAACTAATGAAAAACTGTTTTTT

v_call: TRBV5-1
clone_size: -
j_call: TRBJ1-2
d_call: -
cdr3_aa: CASSLDQGGGYTF
cdr3_nt: TGCGCCAGCAGCTTGGATCAGGGAGGTGGCTACACCTTC

v_call: TRBV5-1
clone_size: once
j_call: TRBJ1-3
d_call: -
cdr3_aa: CASGEGSSGNTIYF
cdr3_nt: TGCGCCAGCGGAGAGGGATCCTCTGGAAACACCATATATTTT

v_call: TRBV18
clone_size: -
j_call: TRBJ1-2
d_call: TRBD1
cdr3_aa: CASSSSGQGVWDYGYTF
cdr3_nt: TGTGCCAGCTCATCCTCGGGACAGGGGGTGTGGGACTATGGCTACACCTTC

v_call: TRBV19
clone_size: -
j_call: TRBJ1-5
d_call: -
cdr3_aa: CASSSRARPQHF
cdr3_nt: TGTGCCAGTAGTTCGAGGGCTAGACCCCAGCATTTT

v_call: TRBV29-1
clone_size: -
j_call: TRBJ2-7
d_call: TRBD2
cdr3_aa: CSVTPGLEAEQYF
cdr3_nt: TGCAGCGTCACTCCGGGACTAGAAGCCGAGCAGTACTTC

v_call: TRBV2
clone_size: -
j_call: TRBJ2-5
d_call: -
cdr3_aa: CASSVYQETQYF
cdr3_nt: TGTGCCAGCAGTGTGTATCAGGAGACCCAGTACTTC

v_call: TRBV15
clone_size: many
j_call: TRBJ1-6
d_call: -
cdr3_aa: CATSRGRNSPLHF
cdr3_nt: TGTGCCACCAGCAGGGGCAGGAATTCACCCCTCCACTTT

v_call: TRBV28
clone_size: -
j_call: TRBJ2-2
d_call: -
cdr3_aa: CASSFYRVVAGELFF
cdr3_nt: TGTGCCAGCAGTTTCTACAGGGTAGTTGCCGGGGAGCTGTTTTTT

v_call: TRBV7-6
clone_size: -
j_call: TRBJ1-3
d_call: TRBD1
cdr3_aa: CASSLGTQGAGNTIYF
cdr3_nt: TGTGCCAGCAGCTTAGGGACGCAGGGGGCCGGAAACACCATATATTTT

v_call: TRBV25-1
clone_size: few
j_call: TRBJ1-2
d_call: -
cdr3_aa: CASSDTNYGYTF
cdr3_nt: TGTGCCAGCAGTGACACTAACTATGGCTACACCTTC

v_call: TRBV19
clone_size: -
j_call: TRBJ2-3
d_call: -
cdr3_aa: CASSPGEGLTDTQYF
cdr3_nt: TGTGCCAGTAGTCCCGGCGAGGGACTCACAGATACGCAGTATTTT

v_call: TRBV5-4
clone_size: -
j_call: TRBJ2-3
d_call: TRBD2
cdr3_aa: CASSLRLAGGNTDTQYF
cdr3_nt: TGTGCCAGCAGCTTGAGACTAGCGGGGGGGAACACAGATACGCAGTATTTT

v_call: TRBV5-5
clone_size: -
j_call: TRBJ2-5
d_call: TRBD1
cdr3_aa: CASSTRTGATTGETQYF
cdr3_nt: TGTGCCAGCAGCACTAGGACAGGCGCTACAACTGGGGAGACCCAGTACTTC

v_call: TRBV11-2
clone_size: -
j_call: TRBJ1-4
d_call: -
cdr3_aa: CASSLSEGSEKLFF
cdr3_nt: TGTGCCAGCAGCTTAAGTGAGGGATCCGAAAAACTGTTTTTT

v_call: TRBV9
clone_size: -
j_call: TRBJ2-7
d_call: TRBD1
cdr3_aa: CASSVGEGQGVSYEQYF
cdr3_nt: TGTGCCAGCAGCGTGGGAGAGGGACAGGGCGTTTCCTACGAGCAGTACTTC

v_call: TRBV6-6
clone_size: -
j_call: TRBJ2-7
d_call: -
cdr3_aa: CASRPGQYEQYF
cdr3_nt: TGTGCCAGCAGACCTGGACAGTACGAGCAGTACTTC

v_call: TRBV30
clone_size: -
j_call: TRBJ1-1
d_call: -
cdr3_aa: CAWSYNPRNTEAFF
cdr3_nt: TGTGCCTGGAGTTACAACCCCCGGAACACTGAAGCTTTCTTT

v_call: TRBV19
clone_size: -
j_call: TRBJ2-1
d_call: TRBD1
cdr3_aa: CASSILIGTGNNEQFF
cdr3_nt: TGTGCCAGTAGTATCCTAATCGGGACAGGAAACAATGAGCAGTTCTTC

v_call: TRBV7-9
clone_size: -
j_call: TRBJ2-2
d_call: TRBD2
cdr3_aa: CASSPGLAGGLNTGELFF
cdr3_nt: TGTGCCAGCAGCCCTGGACTAGCGGGGGGGCTGAACACCGGGGAGCTGTTTTTT

v_call: TRBV6-5
clone_size: -
j_call: TRBJ1-2
d_call: -
cdr3_aa: CATSGGTAYGYTF
cdr3_nt: TGTGCCACCTCTGGAGGGACGGCGTATGGCTACACCTTC

v_call: TRBV27
clone_size: -
j_call: TRBJ1-2
d_call: -
cdr3_aa: CASSLFGGRIYGYTF
cdr3_nt: TGTGCCAGCAGTTTATTTGGCGGAAGAATCTATGGCTACACCTTC

v_call: TRBV30
clone_size: -
j_call: TRBJ1-2
d_call: TRBD1
cdr3_aa: CAQRTGETYGYTF
cdr3_nt: TGTGCCCAACGGACAGGGGAAACCTATGGCTACACCTTC

v_call: TRBV6-5
clone_size: -
j_call: TRBJ1-1
d_call: TRBD1
cdr3_aa: CASSQRTGMNTEAFF
cdr3_nt: TGTGCCAGCAGTCAAAGGACAGGTATGAACACTGAAGCTTTCTTT

v_call: TRBV18
clone_size: -
j_call: TRBJ1-2
d_call: -
cdr3_aa: CASSPSANYGYTF
cdr3_nt: TGTGCCAGCTCACCATCTGCTAACTATGGCTACACCTTC

v_call: TRBV10-2
clone_size: -
j_call: TRBJ2-3
d_call: -
cdr3_aa: CASTGGGTVFDLTDTQYF
cdr3_nt: TGCGCCAGCACCGGGGGGGGGACAGTCTTTGATTTGACAGATACGCAGTATTTT